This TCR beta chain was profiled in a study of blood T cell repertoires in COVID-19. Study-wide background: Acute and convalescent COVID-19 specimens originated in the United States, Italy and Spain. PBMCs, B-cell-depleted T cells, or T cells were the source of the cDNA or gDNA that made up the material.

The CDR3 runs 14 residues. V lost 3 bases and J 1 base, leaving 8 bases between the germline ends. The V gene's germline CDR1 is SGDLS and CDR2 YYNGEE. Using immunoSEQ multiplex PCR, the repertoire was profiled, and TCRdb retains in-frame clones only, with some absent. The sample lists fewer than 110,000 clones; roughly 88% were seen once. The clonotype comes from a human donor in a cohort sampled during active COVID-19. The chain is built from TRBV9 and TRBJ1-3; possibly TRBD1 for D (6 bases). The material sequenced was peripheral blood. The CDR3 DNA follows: TGTGCCAGCAGCGAGGGGGGGTCTGGAAACACCATATATTTT. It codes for CASSEGGSGNTIYF.